This TCR beta chain was sequenced in a study of blood T cell repertoires in COVID-19. Trimming took 3 bases from V and 3 from J; bases not matched to a gene: 11. The CDR3 is 17 residues long. Germline V gene data show CDR1 as SGHRS and CDR2 as YFSETQ. Clones were read by immunoSEQ multiplex PCR, and TCRdb kept only the in-frame ones, dropping some. The sample consists of approximately 410,000 clones, just over 85% of them appearing once. This sequence joins TRBV5-1 and TRBJ2-1, with 8 bases lining up with TRBD1. Sequencing used peripheral blood. This receptor was identified in a woman in her 30s with active or convalescent COVID-19. The CDR3 coding sequence is TGCGCCAGCAGCTACCTTCTGACAGGGGATAGCTACAATGAGCAGTTCTTC. Amino acids: CASSYLLTGDSYNEQFF.